These 10 T cell receptor beta chains share one sample of origin, sequenced in a study of T cells in Graves' hyperthyroidism and ophthalmopathy. Researchers took RNA transcripts and amplified the TCR beta CDR3 regions from them. The HTBI set primed first-round TCR CDR3 RT-PCR. TCRdb reprocessed the multiplex PCR reads with MiXCR, giving one entry per CDR3 protein. The sample yields about 480,000 distinct CDR3 sequences, around 22% seen once. Sequencing was carried out using blood. These receptors were collected from a woman aged 25 to 39 with Graves' ophthalmopathy.

In its sample, this clonotype was seen many times. The chain employs TRBV6-5 and TRBJ2-7, with D unclear. Trimming pared 0 bases from V and 2 bases from J, leaving 8 bases between. Looked up from germline, CDR1 is MNHEY and CDR2 is SVGAGI. The CDR3 length is 14 residues. CDR3 in amino acids: CASSYSSSTYEQYF. CDR3 DNA: TGTGCCAGCAGTTACTCGAGCAGCACCTACGAGCAGTACTTC.

This clonotype was seen only a few times. This rearrangement joins TRBV15 to TRBJ1-2; 9 bases agree with TRBD1. Germline-derived CDR1 and CDR2 are LNHNV and YYDKDF (reference sequence). V shed 0 bases, J shed 6 bases, and the junction held 5 bases outside the gene matches. The CDR3 runs to 15 residues. CDR3 protein: CATSRDPGQGDGYTF. CDR3 nucleotides: TGTGCCACCAGCAGAGATCCGGGACAGGGTGATGGCTACACCTTC.

The table lists this clonotype with many counts. This rearrangement joins TRBV12-3 or TRBV12-4 to TRBJ1-1; D is ambiguous. The CDR3 contains 11 residues. The ends were cut back, 6 bases at V and 7 bases at J, with 9 bases in the middle. Written as DNA, the CDR3 is TGTGCCAGCAGCTTCAGAGTTGAAGCTTTCTTT. Protein: CASSFRVEAFF.

In its sample, this clonotype was seen a few times. The V call is TRBV11-2, the J call TRBJ2-5, with 9 bases identical to TRBD2. The CDR3 extends over 15 amino acids. In germline, CDR1 is SGHAT, CDR2 FQNNGV. The V and J ends lost 6 bases and 1 base, in that order; junction bases with no gene match: 6. The CDR3 DNA reads as TGTGCCAGCAGGTGGACTAGCGACAGCCAAGAGACCCAGTACTTC. Its protein is CASRWTSDSQETQYF.

Ten or more counts support this clonotype. The chain has TRBV14 and TRBJ2-2; the D is unclear. CDR1 and CDR2 (germline): SGHDN, FVKESK. V was shortened by 0 bases and J by 0 bases, with 11 bases between the two germline ends. CDR3 size: 17 residues. The CDR3 reads CASSQDGRRSNTGELFF. In DNA form, the CDR3 reads TGTGCCAGCAGCCAAGACGGACGGAGATCGAACACCGGGGAGCTGTTTTTT.

This clonotype was found many times. The chain carries TRBV6-5 and TRBJ2-2; D not resolved. V gave up 0 bases and J gave up 1 base, with 3 bases separating them. The CDR3 contains 14 residues. Germline V gives CDR1 MNHEY, CDR2 SVGAGI. CDR3: CASSYSVNTGELFF. In DNA form, the CDR3 reads TGTGCCAGCAGTTACTCGGTGAACACCGGGGAGCTGTTTTTT.

This clonotype showed up many times. This chain links TRBV6-1 with TRBJ2-7; D gene ambiguous. This CDR3 region has 14 residues. V was pared by 2 bases and J by 2 bases, with 10 bases between. Germline assignment: CDR1 MNHNS and CDR2 SASEGT. The CDR3 spells CASSELDRTYEQYF. For the CDR3, the DNA is TGTGCCAGCAGTGAACTGGACCGAACCTACGAGCAGTACTTC.

This clonotype was seen repeatedly, ten times or more. The DNA of the CDR3 is TGTGCCAGCAGCCAGAATCGAGGGGACCAAGAGACCCAGTACTTC. Its protein product is CASSQNRGDQETQYF. V usage is TRBV3-1 and J usage is TRBJ2-5, with D perhaps given as TRBD1 or TRBD2 (5 bases each). V shed 3 bases and J shed 0 bases, with 11 bases lying between them. Germline assignment: CDR1 LGHDT and CDR2 YNNKEL (reference sequence). The CDR3 runs to 15 residues.

This clonotype was seen at least ten times. This chain links TRBV30 with TRBJ1-1; D unclear. The CDR3 consists of 13 residues. V lost 3 bases and J 0 bases, leaving 8 bases between the germline ends. Germline CDR1 and CDR2: GTSNPN and SVGIG (reference sequence). CDR3 bases: TGTGCCTGGAGCCTCACAGTGAACACTGAAGCTTTCTTT. Translation gives CAWSLTVNTEAFF.

V is TRBV5-1 and J is TRBJ2-7; D may be TRBD1 (6 bases). This CDR3 is 15 amino acids long. Trimming cost V 4 bases and J 2 bases, with 16 bases left between them. Germline CDR1 SGHRS, CDR2 YFSETQ. CDR3 coding DNA: TGCGCCAGCAGCCCTACCAGGACAGCTACCTACGAGCAGTACTTC. It translates to CASSPTRTATYEQYF. Variable domain in full (rest from reference TRBV5-1 and TRBJ2-7): KAGVTQTPRYLIKTRGQQVTLSCSPISGHRSVSWYQQTPGQGLQFLFEYFSETQRNKGNFPGRFSGRQFSNSRSEMNVSTLELGDSALYLCASSPTRTATYEQYFGPGTRLTVT.